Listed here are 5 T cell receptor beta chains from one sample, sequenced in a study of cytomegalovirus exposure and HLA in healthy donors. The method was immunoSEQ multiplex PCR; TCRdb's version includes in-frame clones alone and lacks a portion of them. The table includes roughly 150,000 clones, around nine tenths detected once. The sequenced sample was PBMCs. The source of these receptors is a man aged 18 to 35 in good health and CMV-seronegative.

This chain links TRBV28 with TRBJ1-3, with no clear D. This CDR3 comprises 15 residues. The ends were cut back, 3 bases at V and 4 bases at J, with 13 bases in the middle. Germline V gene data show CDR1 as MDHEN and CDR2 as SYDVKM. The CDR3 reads CASSLPPGSGNTIYF. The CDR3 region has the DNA TGTGCCAGCAGTTTGCCCCCGGGGTCCGGAAACACCATATATTTT.

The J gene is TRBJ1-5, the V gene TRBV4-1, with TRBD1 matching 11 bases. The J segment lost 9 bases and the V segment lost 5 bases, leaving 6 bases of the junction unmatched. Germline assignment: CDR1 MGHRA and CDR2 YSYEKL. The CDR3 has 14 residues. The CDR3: CASSSGQGARPQHF. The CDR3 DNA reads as TGCGCCAGCAGCTCAGGACAGGGGGCCCGGCCCCAGCATTTT.

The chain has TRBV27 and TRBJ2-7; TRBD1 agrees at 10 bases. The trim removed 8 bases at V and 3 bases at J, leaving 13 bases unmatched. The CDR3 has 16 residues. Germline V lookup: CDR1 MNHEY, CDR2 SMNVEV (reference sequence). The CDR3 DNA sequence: TGTGCCAGCTGCTTATCGAAAGGACAGGGGGGCTACGAGCAGTACTTC. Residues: CASCLSKGQGGYEQYF.

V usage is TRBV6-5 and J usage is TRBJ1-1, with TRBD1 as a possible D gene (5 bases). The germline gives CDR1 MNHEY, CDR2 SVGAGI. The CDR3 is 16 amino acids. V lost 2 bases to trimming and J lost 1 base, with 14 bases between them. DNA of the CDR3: TGTGCCAGCAGTTACACCAGGGCCGCCCCGAACACTGAAGCTTTCTTT. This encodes CASSYTRAAPNTEAFF.

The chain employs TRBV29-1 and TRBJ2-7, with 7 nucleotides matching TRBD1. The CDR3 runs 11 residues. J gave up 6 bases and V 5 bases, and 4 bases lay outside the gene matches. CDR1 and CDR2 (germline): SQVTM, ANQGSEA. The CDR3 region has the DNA TGCAGCGTTAACGACAGGGTCGAGCAGTACTTC. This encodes CSVNDRVEQYF.